This T cell receptor (beta chain) was recorded in a study of blood T cell repertoires in COVID-19. Study at large: COVID-19 samples, acute and convalescent, were from the United States, Italy and Spain. The analysed material was cDNA or gDNA that came from T cells, B-cell-depleted T cells, or PBMCs.

One Seattle source followed patients from active infection through their disease course. Repertoires were generated with immunoSEQ multiplex PCR, while TCRdb's copy carries only in-frame clones and drops some. Of roughly 440,000 clones listed, around 89% are singletons. This CDR3 has 12 amino acids. The V and J ends lost 6 bases and 10 bases respectively, with 15 bases between them. The clonotype originates from a woman aged 50 to 60 with COVID-19, enrolled during active disease. This chain uses TRBV12-3 or TRBV12-4 with TRBJ1-1; no definite D call. Sequenced material: peripheral blood. The chain's CDR3 is CASRNSGSGAFF. The CDR3 DNA follows: TGTGCCAGCAGAAACTCTGGGAGCGGAGCTTTCTTT.